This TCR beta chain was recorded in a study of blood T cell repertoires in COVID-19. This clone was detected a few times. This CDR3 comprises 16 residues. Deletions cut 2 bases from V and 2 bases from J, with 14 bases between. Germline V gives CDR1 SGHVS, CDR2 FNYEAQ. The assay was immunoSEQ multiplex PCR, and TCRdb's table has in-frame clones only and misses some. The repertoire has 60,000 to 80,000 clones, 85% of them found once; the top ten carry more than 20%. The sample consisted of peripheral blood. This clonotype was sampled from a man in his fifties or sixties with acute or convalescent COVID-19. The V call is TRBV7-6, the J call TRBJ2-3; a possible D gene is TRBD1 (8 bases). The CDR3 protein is CASSLLQGDYTDTQYF. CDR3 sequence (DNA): TGTGCCAGCAGCTTATTACAGGGGGACTACACAGATACGCAGTATTTT.